The next 24 T cell receptor beta chains were all read from a single sample in a study of blood T cell repertoires in COVID-19. Data came from immunoSEQ multiplex PCR; TCRdb stores just in-frame clones and leaves some out. The profile shows 150,000 to 200,000 clones, approximately 85% of them singletons. The specimen was peripheral blood. Receptors were obtained from a woman of 80 years or more with acute or convalescent COVID-19.

This clone was picked up one time. The J gene is TRBJ1-5, the V gene TRBV19; a weak D match, TRBD1 (5 bases). The germline gives CDR1 LNHDA, CDR2 SQIVND (reference sequence). This CDR3 is 15 amino acids long. V was cut by 0 bases and J by 7 bases, with 13 bases left in between. The DNA for the CDR3 is TGTGCCAGTAGTATAGAAGCCAGGGTGGGGCAGCCCCAGCATTTT. Its protein product is CASSIEARVGQPQHF.

The chain has TRBV12-3 or TRBV12-4 and TRBJ1-2, with TRBD1 matching over 7 bases. This CDR3 contains 13 residues. Trimming removed 7 bases from V and 4 bases from J; junction bases left unmatched: 6. This chain's CDR3 is CASNAEGAYGYTF. CDR3 sequence (DNA): TGTGCCAGCAACGCAGAGGGGGCCTATGGCTACACCTTC.

This clone occurred a few times. The rearrangement joins TRBV6-5 to TRBJ2-7, with 9 bases that match TRBD2. In germline, CDR1 is MNHEY, CDR2 SVGAGI. This CDR3 has 13 residues. J was trimmed by 7 bases and V by 9 bases; bases with no gene match: 10. The CDR3 is CASKRGAQGEQYF. The DNA of the CDR3 is TGTGCCAGTAAGCGGGGGGCCCAGGGGGAGCAGTACTTC.

The CDR3 loop is CASRVGGTDTQYF. CDR3 coding DNA: TGTGCCAGCAGGGTAGGGGGCACAGATACGCAGTATTTT. The chain has TRBV6-5 and TRBJ2-3, with D possibly TRBD1 on 5 matching bases. Trimming left V 6 bases short and J 1 base short, with 8 bases between. Germline assignment: CDR1 MNHEY and CDR2 SVGAGI. The CDR3 consists of 13 residues.

V gene TRBV9 combines with J gene TRBJ2-1; D gene unclear. The germline V gene encodes CDR1 SGDLS and CDR2 YYNGEE. CDR3 length: 14 residues. Trimming removed 1 base from V and 5 bases from J, with 10 bases in between. The DNA of the CDR3 is TGTGCCAGCAGCGTATTTAGTTCGGACAATGAGCAGTTCTTC. Its protein is CASSVFSSDNEQFF.

The V call is TRBV12-5, the J call TRBJ2-7; D possibly corresponds to TRBD2 (5 bases). This CDR3 contains 13 residues. CDR1 and CDR2 (germline): LGHNT, FRNRAP. V lost 8 bases and J 3 bases, leaving 14 bases between the germline ends. The CDR3 bases are TGTGCTAGTAAGCTAGCCACCGACTACGAGCAGTACTTC. This gives the protein CASKLATDYEQYF. The entire variable domain, with the rest obtained from reference TRBV12-5 and TRBJ2-7, is as follows: DARVTQTPRHKVTEMGQEVTMRCQPILGHNTVFWYRQTMMQGLELLAYFRNRAPLDDSGMPKDRFSAEMPDATLATLKIQPSEPRDSAVYFCASKLATDYEQYFGPGTRLTVT.

This rearrangement joins TRBV5-1 to TRBJ1-4, with TRBD1 identical over 9 bases. Losses at the gene ends were 7 bases for V and 8 bases for J; bases not matched to a gene: 6. The CDR3 covers 13 residues. The germline V gene has CDR1 SGHRS and CDR2 YFSETQ. In nucleotides, the CDR3 is TGCGCCAGCGCGGGACAGGGAAGGGAAAAACTGTTTTTT. Its protein is CASAGQGREKLFF.

The rearrangement uses TRBV7-2 and TRBJ1-5; D ambiguous. This CDR3 is 15 amino acids long. Germline V CDR1 and CDR2: SGHTA, FQGNSA. V was pared by 0 bases and J by 7 bases, with 13 bases between. This chain's CDR3 is CASSLARAEGQPQHF. For the CDR3, the DNA is TGTGCCAGCAGCTTAGCGAGGGCAGAAGGGCAGCCCCAGCATTTT.

This chain uses TRBV7-9 with TRBJ2-7; 8 bases match TRBD1. The CDR3 is made up of 15 amino acids. CDR1 and CDR2 (germline): SEHNR, FQNEAQ (reference sequence). Unmatched junction bases numbered 8, after V lost 5 bases and J lost 2 bases. CDR3 sequence reads: CASSTRGQGPYEQYF. In DNA form, the CDR3 reads TGTGCCAGCAGCACTCGCGGACAGGGACCCTACGAGCAGTACTTC. The full variable domain, its missing parts supplied by reference TRBV7-9 and TRBJ2-7, is DTGVSQNPRHKITKRGQNVTFRCDPISEHNRLYWYRQTLGQGPEFLTYFQNEAQLEKSRLLSDRFSAERPKGSFSTLEIQRTEQGDSAMYLCASSTRGQGPYEQYFGPGTRLTVT.

This chain connects TRBV13 to TRBJ2-5, with 10 bases fitting TRBD2. In germline, CDR1 is PRHDT, CDR2 FYEKMQ (reference sequence). The CDR3 totals 15 residues. Unmatched junction bases numbered 6, after V lost 6 bases and J lost 2 bases. The CDR3 loop reads CASSLKRGGQETQYF. The DNA of the CDR3 is TGTGCCAGCAGTCTTAAGCGGGGGGGGCAAGAGACCCAGTACTTC. Using reference TRBV13 and TRBJ2-5 for the parts outside the CDR3, the full variable domain is AAGVIQSPRHLIKEKRETATLKCYPIPRHDTVYWYQQGPGQDPQFLISFYEKMQSDKGSIPDRFSAQQFSDYHSELNMSSLELGDSALYFCASSLKRGGQETQYFGPGTRLLVL.

This chain connects TRBV12-3 or TRBV12-4 to TRBJ1-1, with TRBD1 matching over 7 bases. V was clipped by 2 bases and J by 9 bases; unmatched bases: 0. This CDR3 has 11 residues. The CDR3 DNA sequence: TGTGCCAGCAGTTTAAGGGGGCAAGCTTTCTTT. The encoded protein is CASSLRGQAFF.

About this clone itself: Different DNA sequences within this sample yield the same CDR3. The chain couples TRBV6-5 to TRBJ1-5; D remains unclear. The germline CDR1 and CDR2 sequences are MNHEY and SVGAGI. The CDR3 loop spans 13 amino acids. V was clipped by 2 bases and J by 2 bases, with 4 bases between them. The CDR3 DNA is TGTGCCAGCAGTTACGCGGGCAATCAGCCCCAGCATTTT. It translates to CASSYAGNQPQHF.

This rearrangement joins TRBV6-5 to TRBJ1-2, with 7 bases lining up with TRBD1. The CDR3 length is 13 residues. With V trimmed by 0 bases and J by 6 bases, 1 base remained unmatched. The germline gives CDR1 MNHEY, CDR2 SVGAGI. The DNA for the CDR3 is TGTGCCAGCAGTTACTCGACAGGGAATGGCTACACCTTC. This codes for CASSYSTGNGYTF.

The chain links TRBV7-9 to TRBJ2-1; 11 bases are a match to TRBD2. Per germline, CDR1 SEHNR and CDR2 FQNEAQ (reference sequence). Trimming removed 1 base from V and 5 bases from J; junction bases left unmatched: 4. The CDR3 extends over 16 amino acids. CDR3 sequence: CASSLGLAGGDNEQFF. CDR3 nucleotide sequence: TGTGCCAGCAGCTTAGGTCTAGCGGGGGGTGACAATGAGCAGTTCTTC.

A few counts support this clone. The J gene is TRBJ1-3, the V gene TRBV14; D is undetermined. The CDR3 sequence is 14 residues long. V dropped 4 bases and J dropped 0 bases, with 7 bases sitting between them. CDR1 is SGHDN and CDR2 is FVKESK in the germline V gene. CDR3 nucleotide sequence: TGTGCCAGCAGCCGGAGCAGCTCTGGAAACACCATATATTTT. Translated, it gives CASSRSSSGNTIYF.

This clone appeared a single time. The gene calls are TRBV10-1 and TRBJ2-2, with 12 nucleotides matching TRBD1. Per germline, CDR1 WNHNN and CDR2 SYGVQD (reference sequence). The CDR3 is made up of 19 amino acids. V shed 7 bases and J 3 bases; nucleotides not matched to a gene: 15. The CDR3 region is CASTTVRDRGRQDTGELFF. The CDR3 bases are TGCGCCAGCACAACCGTCCGGGACAGGGGGCGCCAGGACACCGGGGAGCTGTTTTTT.

The genes are TRBV19 and TRBJ2-5; D is unresolved. CDR3 length: 14 residues. V was clipped by 4 bases and J by 5 bases, with 14 bases between them. In germline, CDR1 is LNHDA, CDR2 SQIVND (reference sequence). As DNA, the CDR3 is TGTGCCAGTAGTAGGCAACAGATTGGGGAGACCCAGTACTTC. It specifies CASSRQQIGETQYF.

The J gene is TRBJ2-2, the V gene TRBV7-6; 10 nucleotides match TRBD1. Germline CDR1 is SGHVS and CDR2 is FNYEAQ. Trimming cost V 4 bases and J 3 bases; bases outside gene matches: 2. CDR3 length: 15 residues. CDR3 amino acids: CASSWTGGDTGELFF. The CDR3 bases are TGTGCCAGCAGCTGGACAGGGGGGGACACCGGGGAGCTGTTTTTT.

The rearrangement uses TRBV29-1 and TRBJ1-4; 10 nucleotides match TRBD1. Unmatched junction bases numbered 23, after V lost 6 bases and J lost 7 bases. Germline V lookup: CDR1 SQVTM, CDR2 ANQGSEA. The CDR3 length is 19 residues. The CDR3 sequence is CSVILGASGQGSGAEKLFF. The CDR3 region has the DNA TGCAGCGTCATATTGGGAGCTTCGGGACAGGGGTCGGGCGCTGAAAAACTGTTTTTT. Full variable domain (missing parts from reference TRBV29-1 and TRBJ1-4): SAVISQKPSRDICQRGTSLTIQCQVDSQVTMMFWYRQQPGQSLTLIATANQGSEATYESGFVIDKFPISRPNLTFSTLTVSNMSPEDSSIYLCSVILGASGQGSGAEKLFFGSGTQLSVL.

This chain joins TRBV19 and TRBJ1-4; 7 bases match TRBD1. Trimming at V came to 5 bases and at J to 6 bases, leaving 9 bases not matched to a gene. Germline V gene data show CDR1 as LNHDA and CDR2 as SQIVND (reference sequence). The CDR3 spans 15 residues. As DNA, the CDR3 is TGTGCCAGTAGTTCCCCTTGGACAGGTTATGAAAAACTGTTTTTT. This codes for CASSSPWTGYEKLFF.

This chain uses TRBV5-1 with TRBJ2-3; 9 nucleotides agree with TRBD2. Looked up from germline, CDR1 is SGHRS and CDR2 is YFSETQ. V trimming: 1 base; J trimming: 5 bases; junction bases outside the gene matches: 8. CDR3 size: 16 residues. CDR3 DNA sequence: TGCGCCAGCAGCTTGATCTTAGCGGGGGCTTTAGATACGCAGTATTTT. This gives the protein CASSLILAGALDTQYF.

The rearrangement uses TRBV5-1 and TRBJ2-1; D is unclear. V was clipped by 6 bases and J by 0 bases, with 7 bases between them. This CDR3 comprises 13 residues. Germline CDR1 and CDR2: SGHRS and YFSETQ. CDR3 sequence (DNA): TGCGCCAGCAAAAACAGCTCCTACAATGAGCAGTTCTTC. Protein product: CASKNSSYNEQFF.

This clone showed up just once. This chain connects TRBV18 to TRBJ2-3, with no clear D. The germline CDR1 and CDR2 sequences are KGHSH and LQKENI. Trimming removed 0 bases at V and 5 bases at J, with 9 bases between. This CDR3 has 14 amino acids. The CDR3 reads CASSPPSILDTQYF. The CDR3 region has the DNA TGTGCCAGCTCACCACCGTCGATACTAGATACGCAGTATTTT. The variable domain in full, completed from reference TRBV18 and TRBJ2-3, reads NAGVMQNPRHLVRRRGQEARLRCSPMKGHSHVYWYRQLPEEGLKFMVYLQKENIIDESGMPKERFSAEFPKEGPSILRIQQVVRGDSAAYFCASSPPSILDTQYFGPGTRLTVL.

This chain uses TRBV29-1 with TRBJ1-1, with D perhaps TRBD1 (6 bases). The CDR3 spans 14 residues. The germline V gene encodes CDR1 SQVTM and CDR2 ANQGSEA. Between the trimmed V and J ends, which lost 4 bases and 2 bases, there was a span of 14 bases. In DNA form, the CDR3 reads TGCAGCGTTGGACAGGTAACTTTTAACACTGAAGCTTTCTTT. Translating gives CSVGQVTFNTEAFF.